This entry is about one T cell receptor beta chain. This clone was observed once. Its antigen is still unknown. Base qualities are not provided; no much larger clone lies one nucleotide away. Using the deep immunoSEQ assay, multiplex PCR amplified TCR CDR3 regions from genomic DNA. Extracted genomic DNA from each cell subset was spread evenly across all wells of several immunoSEQ 96-well plates, with each plate serving as a replicate. For sorted subsets, each replicate PCR was loaded with around 220 ng genomic DNA, equivalent to approximately 33,000 T cell genomes. Purified libraries were measured with a Qubit 3.0 fluorometer, size-checked on a Bioanalyzer 2100, and measured again with the KAPA Library Quantification kit. Every immunoSEQ 96-well plate was sequenced on a separate single-read 150-cycle Illumina NextSeq 550 flow cell. For the original study's pipeline: Because only junctional sequences without quality scores were contained in the immunoSEQ output, filtering matching that applied to full-length reads could not be performed. Sequences were annotated with PyIR, a Python wrapper for IgBLAST v1.9, and V/J genes and CDR3 were assigned using IMGT germline references. Reads were removed for weak V/J assignments (E-value above 1e-6), missing CDR3, stop codons, out-of-frame junctions, or ambiguous translated residues. A V3J clonotype was defined by an identical inferred V gene, J gene, and CDR3 amino acid sequence. The percentage overlap between two repertoires was calculated by dividing the number of shared unique clonotypes by the size of the smaller repertoire. RTK rarefaction, the Chao1 estimator, and Recon v2.1 estimates of unobserved clonotypes were used to assess repertoire richness. Generation probabilities were computed with OLGA for all TCRbeta clonotypes obtained by the gDNA method from several donors. TCRdb retrieved this table from immuneACCESS and kept in-frame rearrangements only. Not all clones are present; in checked studies, unresolved V genes account for under half, and no reason is known for the remainder. The V and J calls and the clone size are those of that table, but D and trimming were determined from the DNA. For this sample there are about 2 million clones; 85% to 95% appear just once. 0.13% of the sample rests with the top ten.

This entry comes from a study of shared clonotypes between healthy human individuals (dated by TCRdb to 2018 to 2021). Broadly, across the study: The cohort comprised two women and a few men aged 18 to 49 years. To estimate repertoire size and how much clonotypes are shared between individuals, the study performed deep sequencing of blood TCR repertoires from about 5 healthy adults. For each donor, CD4 naive and CD4 memory were each run on three plates, CD8 naive on two plates, and CD8 memory on one plate. To increase sequencing depth and limit assay-specific biases, different laboratories used diverse techniques to prepare libraries and sequence TCR repertoires. Each donor's leukapheresis produced roughly between about 0.8 and 8.9 billion PBMCs.

For this chain, trimming is 5 bases at the V end and 1 base at the J end, and the number of junction bases without a gene match is 14. Via the germline V gene (reference sequence), CDR1 is SEHNR and CDR2 FQNEAQ. Measured from the cysteine to the phenylalanine, the CDR3 is 19 residues long. The CDR3 DNA has 57 bases and is translated from base 1. Findings and caveats that apply to the study as a whole: Across a handful of donors, roughly 5.1% of naive CD4, roughly 3.3% of naive CD8, roughly 2.3% of memory CD4, and roughly 0.4% of memory CD8 clonotypes were shared. The genetic and exposure-history diversity represented was limited by the small number of donors. Compared with non-shared clonotypes, the clonotypes found in all four sorted-subset donors had higher generation probabilities. Pairwise subsampling indicated that sequencing depth was expected to affect the degree of clonotype sharing among donors. Estimated clonotype richness was generally larger for naive than for memory subsets. Sampling was restricted to blood, and TCR repertoires in tissue are likely to differ from TCR repertoires in blood. Incomplete sequencing was indicated by rarefaction of sorted-subset datasets, despite the large sequencing depth.

Donors were healthy HIV-negative adults with no recently reported acute infections or vaccinations. All donors were Caucasian adults living in Nashville, Tennessee, USA. CD4+ T cells were enriched by magnetic negative selection; naive cells were then positively selected on CD45RA, and the negative fraction formed the memory subset. Blood was collected by leukapheresis, and PBMCs were isolated by Ficoll-Histopaque density gradient centrifugation and then cryopreserved in liquid nitrogen vapor phase. Purity and quantity of every magnetically sorted T cell population were checked by analytical flow cytometry. From each sorted fraction, genomic DNA was isolated and quantified by UV absorbance on a Nanodrop 2000c.

The chain employs TRBV7-9 and TRBJ2-6; 7 middle bases align to TRBD2. Sequenced sample: naive CD4+ T cells sorted from blood. Interpreted using the paper, the cell subset or site label stands for: CD45RA+ positively selected. The receptor was derived from a man between 18 and 35 years old in good health. In nucleotides, the sequence is TGTGCCAGCAGCCCAGTCGCCACTTGGGGGGGATCTGGGGCCAACGTCCTGACTTTC. Translation gives CASSPVATWGGSGANVLTF.